Detailed here is one T cell receptor (beta chain). Germline V gives CDR1 SGDLS, CDR2 YYNGEE. The CDR3 is made up of 17 amino acids. The V and J ends lost 0 bases and 4 bases, in that order; junction bases with no gene match: 4. The source of the sample is a study of blood T cell repertoires in COVID-19. Study overall: COVID-19 samples, acute and convalescent, were from the United States, Italy and Spain. Sources were T cells, B-cell-depleted T cells, or PBMCs; the material itself was cDNA or gDNA.

The authors' processing: Quantification of nucleated cells was approximated via reference gene primer amplification. Generated by immunoSEQ multiplex PCR, the TCRdb table keeps only in-frame clones and is missing some. That table supplies the V and J calls and clone size; D and trimming were determined from the DNA. The table has 72,000 or so clones, roughly 88% seen once; the top ten hold roughly 5%. The chain carries TRBV9 and TRBJ2-3; 14 bases match TRBD2. This sequence originates from a man between 45 and 60 years old with active COVID-19. The sequenced material came from peripheral blood. The CDR3 reads CASSVVGTSGSADTQYF. The CDR3 nucleotides read TGTGCCAGCAGCGTAGTCGGGACTAGCGGGAGCGCAGATACGCAGTATTTT.